One and the same sample provided the 5 T cell receptor beta chains below, sequenced in a study of post-analysis software for immune sequencing data. These TCRs' antigens remain unknown. Broader study findings: The study found TRBV5-6, TRBV5-1 and TRBV20-1 among a few TRBV segments more frequent in patients than controls.

Unique molecular identifiers were built into the TCR beta cDNA libraries. TCRdb passed the PCR reads through MiXCR, listing each CDR3 protein once. The data contain about 500,000 distinct CDR3 sequences, less than 45% of them seen just once; the ten biggest clones take up 9% to 13%. The sample consisted of blood. These receptors were taken from a girl under 18 with multiple sclerosis.

This clonotype was found once. One junction end does not reproduce the germline sequence, and a read error may be involved. The CDR3 here is CASSLARREAQYF. The CDR3 DNA is TGTGCTAGCAGCTTAGCGCGGCGGGAGGCGCAGTATTTT. V gene TRBV7-9 combines with J gene TRBJ2-3; TRBD2 aligns across 8 bases. CDR3 size: 13 residues. The germline gives CDR1 SEHNR, CDR2 FQNEAQ (reference sequence).

V is TRBV28 and J is TRBJ2-5; D possibly corresponds to TRBD2 (5 bases). The V gene's germline CDR1 is MDHEN and CDR2 SYDVKM. V dropped 5 bases and J dropped 5 bases, with 12 bases sitting between them. This CDR3 spans 13 amino acids. The CDR3 DNA sequence: TGTGCCAGCAGTACGACTACCACGGAGACCCAGTACTTC. It yields the protein CASSTTTTETQYF.

This clonotype was counted a few times. The chain combines TRBV19 with TRBJ2-1, with 11 bases that match TRBD2. V lost 5 bases to trimming and J lost 4 bases; unmatched junction nucleotides: 7. Germline CDR1 LNHDA, CDR2 SQIVND (reference sequence). The CDR3 has 16 amino acids. CDR3 coding DNA: TGTGCCAGTAGTCTGCGGACTAGCGGGTTTTACAATGAGCAGTTCTTC. Its translation is CASSLRTSGFYNEQFF.

A few counts support this clonotype. The chain uses TRBV12-3 or TRBV12-4 and TRBJ2-3; D call uncertain. V lost 2 bases and J 4 bases, leaving 7 bases between the germline ends. CDR3 length: 13 amino acids. The CDR3 DNA sequence: TGTGCCAGCAGTTTAATGTGGGCAGATACGCAGTATTTT. This translates into CASSLMWADTQYF.

The V gene is TRBV6-5, the J gene TRBJ1-6; tentatively, D is TRBD1 (5 bases). The germline V and J ends were trimmed by 0 bases and 10 bases, with 16 bases remaining between them. Germline CDR1 and CDR2: MNHEY and SVGAGI. The length of the CDR3 is 16 residues. CDR3 DNA: TGTGCCAGCAGTTACTCGGGGCGGGAAGGAGGATCACCCCTCCACTTT. Its translation: CASSYSGREGGSPLHF.